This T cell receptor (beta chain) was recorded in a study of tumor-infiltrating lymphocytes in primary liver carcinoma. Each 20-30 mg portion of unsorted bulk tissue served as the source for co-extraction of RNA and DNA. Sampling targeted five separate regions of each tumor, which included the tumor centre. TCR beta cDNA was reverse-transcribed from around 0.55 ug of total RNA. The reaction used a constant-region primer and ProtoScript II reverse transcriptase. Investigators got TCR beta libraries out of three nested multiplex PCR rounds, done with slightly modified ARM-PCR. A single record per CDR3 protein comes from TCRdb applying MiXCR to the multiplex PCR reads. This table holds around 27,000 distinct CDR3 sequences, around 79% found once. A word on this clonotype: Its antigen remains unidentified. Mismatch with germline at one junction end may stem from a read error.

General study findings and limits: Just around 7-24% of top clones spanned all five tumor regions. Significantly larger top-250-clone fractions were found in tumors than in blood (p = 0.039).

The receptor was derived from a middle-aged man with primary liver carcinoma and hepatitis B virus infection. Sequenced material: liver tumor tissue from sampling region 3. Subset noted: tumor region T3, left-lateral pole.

CDR3 residues: CASSLGQGVYYDQYF. The CDR3 coding sequence is TGTGCCAGCAGTTTAGGACAGGGGGTCTACTACGATCAGTACTTC. The V gene is TRBV12-3 or TRBV12-4, the J gene TRBJ2-7; 9 bases fit TRBD1. The CDR3 is 15 amino acids.